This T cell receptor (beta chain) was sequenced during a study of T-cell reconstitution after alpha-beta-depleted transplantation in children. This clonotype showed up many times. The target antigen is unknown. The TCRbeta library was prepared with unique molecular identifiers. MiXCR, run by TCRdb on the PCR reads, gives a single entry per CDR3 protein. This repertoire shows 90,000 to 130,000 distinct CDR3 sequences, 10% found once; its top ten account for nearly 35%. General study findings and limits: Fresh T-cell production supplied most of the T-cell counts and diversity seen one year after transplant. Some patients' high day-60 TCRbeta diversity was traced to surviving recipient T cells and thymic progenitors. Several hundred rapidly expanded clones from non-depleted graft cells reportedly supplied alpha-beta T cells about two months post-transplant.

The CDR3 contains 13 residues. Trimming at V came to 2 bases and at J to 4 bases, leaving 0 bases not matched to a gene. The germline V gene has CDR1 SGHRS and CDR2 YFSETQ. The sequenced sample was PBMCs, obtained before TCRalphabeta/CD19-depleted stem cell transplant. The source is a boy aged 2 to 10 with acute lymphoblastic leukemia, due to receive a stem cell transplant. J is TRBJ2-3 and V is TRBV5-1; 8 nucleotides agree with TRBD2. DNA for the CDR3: TGCGCCAGCAGCTTTAGCGGGGCAGATACGCAGTATTTT. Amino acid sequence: CASSFSGADTQYF.